The 29 T cell receptor beta chains below were found in one sample sequenced in a study of identical twins. TCRdb re-analysed the 5' RACE reads in MiXCR, keeping a single row per CDR3 protein. The sample consists of 1.5 million to 2 million distinct CDR3 sequences, about 31% of them appearing once. Sequencing was performed on cord blood. The source of these receptors is a newborn girl in good health.

V gene TRBV27 combines with J gene TRBJ1-2, with 8 bases aligning to TRBD1. The CDR3 contains 15 residues. Germline CDR1 and CDR2: MNHEY and SMNVEV (reference sequence). V lost 3 bases, J lost 2 bases, and 5 bases stayed unmatched. CDR3 nucleotide sequence: TGTGCCAGCAGTTTTCGGACAGGGTTAAACTATGGCTACACCTTC. Protein sequence: CASSFRTGLNYGYTF.

A few counts support this clonotype. The chain carries TRBV20-1 and TRBJ2-1; D possibly matches TRBD1 or TRBD2 (5 bases each). CDR1 DFQATT and CDR2 SNEGSKA come from the germline V gene (reference sequence). CDR3 length: 12 residues. The ends were cut back, 7 bases at V and 4 bases at J, with 11 bases in the middle. CDR3 sequence reads: CSGGGRYNEQFF. Here the CDR3 DNA reads TGCAGTGGTGGGGGTCGATACAATGAGCAGTTCTTC.

In this sample, this clonotype turned up many times. At one end the junction does not follow the germline gene, possibly because of a read error. CDR3 region: CASSLEYSEQFF. In DNA form, the CDR3 reads TGTGCCAGCAGCCTCGAATACAGTGAGCAGTTCTTC. The chain carries TRBV9 and TRBJ2-1, with D uncertain. In germline, CDR1 is SGDLS, CDR2 YYNGEE. CDR3 size: 12 residues.

This CDR3 reads CASSLSWTSDEQFF. In DNA form, the CDR3 reads TGTGCCAGCAGTTTATCGTGGACTAGCGATGAGCAGTTCTTC. The chain links TRBV27 to TRBJ2-1; 9 bases agree with TRBD2. J lost 8 bases, V lost 0 bases, and 2 bases had no gene match. The CDR3 has 14 amino acids. Germline CDR1 reads MNHEY; CDR2 reads SMNVEV (reference sequence).

The genes are TRBV4-1 and TRBJ2-6; D gene uncertain. Germline CDR1 and CDR2: MGHRA and YSYEKL. V was pared by 1 base and J by 4 bases, with 11 bases between. This CDR3 region has 16 residues. CDR3 loop: CASSQVPIGGANVLTF. CDR3 sequence (DNA): TGCGCCAGCAGCCAAGTCCCGATTGGCGGGGCCAACGTCCTGACTTTC.

The chain joins TRBV12-3 or TRBV12-4 to TRBJ2-1; 7 bases map to TRBD2. This CDR3 contains 19 residues. J lost 0 bases, V lost 5 bases, and 16 bases had no gene match. The chain's CDR3 is CASSQTTRKGGSSYNEQFF. The CDR3 DNA sequence: TGTGCCAGCAGTCAGACTACCCGAAAAGGCGGGAGCTCCTACAATGAGCAGTTCTTC.

This clonotype was observed a handful of times. This chain connects TRBV28 to TRBJ1-5, with a weak D call TRBD1 (6 bases). V was clipped by 5 bases and J by 0 bases, with 17 bases between them. Germline CDR1 is MDHEN and CDR2 is SYDVKM. The CDR3 has 17 residues. CDR3 region: CASSPQRTAYSNQPQHF. The CDR3 DNA sequence: TGTGCCAGCAGTCCCCAACGGACAGCCTATAGCAATCAGCCCCAGCATTTT.

The chain is built from TRBV3-1 and TRBJ2-1, with TRBD2 matching 13 bases. The CDR3 is 15 amino acids. Per the germline V gene, CDR1 is LGHDT and CDR2 is YNNKEL (reference sequence). The trim removed 4 bases at V and 8 bases at J, leaving 5 bases unmatched. CDR3 residues: CASSLGTSGKYEQFF. Here the CDR3 DNA reads TGTGCCAGCAGCCTCGGGACTAGCGGGAAATATGAGCAGTTCTTC.

The chain joins TRBV28 to TRBJ1-6; 7 bases agree with TRBD1. CDR1 is MDHEN, CDR2 SYDVKM, per germline. The CDR3 loop spans 16 amino acids. V trimming: 4 bases; J trimming: 8 bases; junction bases outside the gene matches: 11. The CDR3 sequence is CASSYYRGQGDSPLHF. The CDR3 nucleotides read TGTGCCAGCAGTTATTACAGGGGCCAGGGGGATTCACCCCTCCACTTT. The full variable domain, with the rest looked up from reference TRBV28 and TRBJ1-6, is DVKVTQSSRYLVKRTGEKVFLECVQDMDHENMFWYRQDPGLGLRLIYFSYDVKMKEKGDIPEGYSVSREKKERFSLILESASTNQTSMYLCASSYYRGQGDSPLHFGNGTRLTVT.

This clonotype has ten or more counts. V is TRBV5-1 and J is TRBJ2-7; 7 bases align to TRBD1. V trimming: 0 bases; J trimming: 0 bases; junction bases outside the gene matches: 0. Germline CDR1 is SGHRS and CDR2 is YFSETQ. There are 14 residues in the CDR3. The CDR3 DNA reads TGCGCCAGCAGCTTGGGGGACAGCTCCTACGAGCAGTACTTC. Translation gives CASSLGDSSYEQYF.

This clonotype was seen many times. The chain couples TRBV12-3 or TRBV12-4 to TRBJ2-5; D gene unclear. Trimming stripped 6 bases from V and 4 bases from J, with 12 bases between. The CDR3 runs 13 residues. The CDR3 DNA is TGTGCCAGCAGCCAGAGGTCGAGAGAGACCCAGTACTTC. This translates into CASSQRSRETQYF.

The rearrangement joins TRBV5-1 to TRBJ1-5; D is possibly TRBD1 (5 bases). The CDR3 has 14 amino acids. V lost 4 bases to trimming and J lost 3 bases, with 11 bases between them. The V gene's germline CDR1 is SGHRS and CDR2 YFSETQ. The CDR3 spells CASSQDSLNQPQHF. In DNA, the CDR3 is TGCGCCAGCAGCCAAGACAGTCTCAATCAGCCCCAGCATTTT.

The sample holds a few counts of this clonotype. V usage is TRBV27 and J usage is TRBJ2-1; TRBD2 matches at 11 bases. From germline, CDR1 is MNHEY and CDR2 SMNVEV (reference sequence). The CDR3 is 15 residues long. V trimming: 7 bases; J trimming: 3 bases; junction bases outside the gene matches: 5. For the CDR3, the DNA is TGTGCCAGCACTACGGGACTAGCGGACTACAATGAGCAGTTCTTC. Translation: CASTTGLADYNEQFF.

The CDR3 nucleotides are TGTGCCAGCTCGTGGGGTGGGACTAGAAACTACGAGCAGTACTTC. Translation: CASSWGGTRNYEQYF. The rearrangement uses TRBV28 and TRBJ2-7; TRBD2 agrees at 8 bases. J was trimmed by 3 bases and V by 8 bases; bases with no gene match: 12. This CDR3 contains 15 residues. Germline values: CDR1 MDHEN, CDR2 SYDVKM.

This clonotype was counted many times. CDR3 residues: CSVERISSAYNEQFF. CDR3 DNA: TGCAGCGTTGAAAGAATCAGTTCGGCCTACAATGAGCAGTTCTTC. V usage is TRBV29-1 and J usage is TRBJ2-1; D remains unclear. The CDR3 extends over 15 amino acids. V lost 2 bases, J lost 2 bases, and 13 bases lay in between. The germline CDR1 and CDR2 sequences are SQVTM and ANQGSEA.

This clonotype was observed a few times. The genes are TRBV20-1 and TRBJ1-2, with D possibly TRBD1 on 6 matching bases. This CDR3 contains 14 residues. Germline values: CDR1 DFQATT, CDR2 SNEGSKA (reference sequence). Trimming took off 3 bases at V and 6 bases at J, with 17 bases between the two ends. CDR3 sequence reads: CSASFSGARDGYTF. The CDR3 DNA follows: TGCAGTGCTAGTTTTTCAGGGGCCAGGGATGGCTACACCTTC.

The chain has TRBV2 and TRBJ1-6; maybe TRBD1 (5 bases). Looked up from germline, CDR1 is SNHLY and CDR2 is FYNNEI. CDR3 size: 14 residues. Trimming left V 6 bases short and J 4 bases short, with 10 bases between. CDR3 bases: TGTGCCAGCAGAGAGGGACGGTATAATTCACCCCTCCACTTT. Its translation is CASREGRYNSPLHF.

This clonotype was seen a handful of times. The chain couples TRBV27 to TRBJ1-1; D not resolved. The germline V and J ends were trimmed by 0 bases and 3 bases, with 11 bases remaining between them. Germline lookup yields CDR1 MNHEY and CDR2 SMNVEV (reference sequence). This CDR3 spans 15 amino acids. The CDR3 is CASSLSRVRDTEAFF. CDR3 in DNA: TGTGCCAGCAGTTTATCGAGGGTAAGGGACACTGAAGCTTTCTTT.

This clonotype was observed a few times. The chain recombines TRBV10-3 with TRBJ1-6; perhaps TRBD1 as D (5 bases). Germline values: CDR1 ENHRY, CDR2 SYGVKD. The CDR3 spans 15 residues. V was cut by 0 bases and J by 10 bases, with 13 bases left in between. CDR3: CAISESSQGSSPLHF. CDR3 nucleotide sequence: TGTGCCATCAGTGAGTCGTCGCAGGGTAGCTCACCCCTCCACTTT.

This clonotype was observed many times. This rearrangement joins TRBV12-3 or TRBV12-4 to TRBJ2-7, with D unresolved. The CDR3 length is 14 residues. V lost 2 bases and J 0 bases, leaving 8 bases between the germline ends. The CDR3 sequence is CASSLLGISYEQYF. The CDR3 nucleotides read TGTGCCAGCAGTTTATTGGGGATCTCCTACGAGCAGTACTTC.

This chain uses TRBV20-1 with TRBJ2-7; TRBD2 matches 9 bases. This CDR3 region has 13 residues. V shed 6 bases, J shed 3 bases, and the junction held 6 bases outside the gene matches. Per the germline V gene, CDR1 is DFQATT and CDR2 is SNEGSKA (reference sequence). The CDR3 coding sequence is TGCAGTGCCATAGCGGGGGCTATCTACGAGCAGTACTTC. It is translated as CSAIAGAIYEQYF.

This clonotype was recorded a few times. This sequence joins TRBV20-1 and TRBJ2-1, with D tentatively TRBD2 (6 bases). Per germline, CDR1 DFQATT and CDR2 SNEGSKA (reference sequence). V lost 6 bases, J lost 5 bases, and 20 bases lay in between. The CDR3 loop spans 15 amino acids. This CDR3 reads CSAPNAGLRNNEQFF. CDR3 sequence (DNA): TGCAGTGCCCCCAATGCAGGACTAAGGAACAATGAGCAGTTCTTC.

This clonotype was found a few times. The J gene is TRBJ2-1, the V gene TRBV4-1, with D unclear. This CDR3 is built from 15 residues. V lost 4 bases to trimming and J lost 0 bases, with 10 bases between them. CDR1 and CDR2 (germline): MGHRA, YSYEKL. Written as DNA, the CDR3 is TGCGCCAGCAGCCTCCTCTTTAGCTCCTACAATGAGCAGTTCTTC. Residues: CASSLLFSSYNEQFF.

This chain joins TRBV5-1 and TRBJ2-5; D possibly corresponds to TRBD1 (5 bases). The germline CDR1 and CDR2 sequences are SGHRS and YFSETQ. This CDR3 contains 16 residues. Between the trimmed V and J ends, which lost 1 base and 1 base, there was a span of 14 bases. CDR3 amino acids: CASSLLVSTVQETQYF. The CDR3 coding sequence is TGCGCCAGCAGCTTGTTGGTCTCGACAGTCCAAGAGACCCAGTACTTC.

V and J are TRBV10-3 and TRBJ2-5; D may be TRBD1 or TRBD2 (6 bases each). The assigned J gene may be wrong: the sequence end matches TRBJ2-7 better. Looked up from germline, CDR1 is ENHRY and CDR2 is SYGVKD. The CDR3 consists of 14 residues. In DNA form, the CDR3 reads TGTGCCATCAGTGAGAGGGGGGCGAAGAACGAGCAGTACTTC. Protein sequence: CAISERGAKNEQYF.

This clonotype was observed a few times. The chain couples TRBV18 to TRBJ1-1; no reliable D call. Between the trimmed V and J ends, which lost 2 bases and 3 bases, there was a span of 7 bases. CDR1 and CDR2 (germline): KGHSH, LQKENI. CDR3 length: 13 residues. In DNA, the CDR3 is TGTGCCAGCTCACCAACTAGAGACACTGAAGCTTTCTTT. This translates into CASSPTRDTEAFF. Filled out from reference TRBV18 and TRBJ1-1, the complete variable domain reads NAGVMQNPRHLVRRRGQEARLRCSPMKGHSHVYWYRQLPEEGLKFMVYLQKENIIDESGMPKERFSAEFPKEGPSILRIQQVVRGDSAAYFCASSPTRDTEAFFGQGTRLTVV.

The rearrangement uses TRBV2 and TRBJ2-1; 9 positions agree with TRBD1. This CDR3 contains 15 residues. The junction had 10 bases not matched to a gene; V was cut back by 6 bases and J by 7 bases. Germline V CDR1 and CDR2: SNHLY, FYNNEI. This CDR3 is CASSHPGQGSNEQFF. Here the CDR3 DNA reads TGTGCCAGCAGCCATCCTGGACAGGGGAGTAATGAGCAGTTCTTC.

V is TRBV4-2 and J is TRBJ2-4; 9 nucleotides match TRBD2. The junction had 11 bases not matched to a gene; V was cut back by 0 bases and J by 2 bases. The CDR3 sequence is 19 residues long. Germline V gene sequence: CDR1 LGHNA, CDR2 YNFKEQ. Here the CDR3 DNA reads TGTGCCAGCAGCCAAGAGGGGAATAGCGGGAGTTCGACCAAAAACATTCAGTACTTC. This gives the protein CASSQEGNSGSSTKNIQYF.

This clonotype has more than one count but fewer than ten. This sequence joins TRBV7-9 and TRBJ2-7; TRBD2 aligns across 7 bases. Looked up from germline, CDR1 is SEHNR and CDR2 is FQNEAQ (reference sequence). Trimming cost V 6 bases and J 5 bases; bases outside gene matches: 13. The CDR3 covers 15 residues. In DNA form, the CDR3 reads TGTGCCAGCAGGCCGGTCAGGGAGGGCCCGAACGAGCAGTACTTC. Protein product: CASRPVREGPNEQYF.